This TCR beta chain is drawn from a study of human T cells and chemical hapten exposure. A note on this clonotype: Its antigen is as yet unknown.

Time point: pre-sensitization, week 0. This sample's treatment: therapeutic diphenylcyclopropenone sensitization with weekly scalp DPC. Germline CDR1 is SGHTA and CDR2 is FQGNSA. The CDR3 spans 14 residues. Trimming left V 5 bases short and J 1 base short, with 8 bases between. Regarding the study as a whole: TCRs at a frequency above 1 in 1000 stayed unchanged with DPC sensitization.

TCRdb ran MiXCR on the RACE reads and lists one entry per CDR3 protein. Among roughly 260,000 distinct CDR3 sequences, approximately 8.6% were seen once, and the ten largest hold under 2.5%. This clonotype originated in a woman in her 40s with alopecia areata. Some clones in this sample may be carry-over from other donors' samples. J is TRBJ1-4 and V is TRBV7-2; D gene unclear. The source material was whole blood, sampled in connection with sensitization to the hapten diphenylcyclopropenone (DPC). This CDR3 reads CASSQLGTNEKLFF. CDR3 coding DNA: TGTGCCAGCAGCCAACTTGGAACTAATGAAAAACTGTTTTTT.